A selection of T cell receptor beta chains follows, all from one sample in a study of beta chain features in type 1 diabetes. Sequencing used immunoSEQ multiplex PCR; TCRdb keeps in-frame clones, though not all of them. This sample has roughly 340,000 clones; 10% to 15% occur once, and the top ten carry around 0.01%. The sample comprised naive CD4+ T cells from blood. Receptors originate from a woman in her late teens or twenties with type 1 diabetes. Both conserved end residues are part of each CDR3. D genes are given only for firm matches. Size is stated for part of the rows, as once, few or many counts, or as a class when the clone is expanded.

J gene,clone size,V gene,D gene,CDR3 DNA,CDR3 protein
TRBJ2-3,-,TRBV4-3,TRBD2,TGCGCCAGCAGCCAAACTAGCGGGAGTTATGATACGCAGTATTTT,CASSQTSGSYDTQYF
TRBJ2-3,few,TRBV4-3,-,TGCGCCAGCAGCCAAAGGCTAGCAACAGATACGCAGTATTTT,CASSQRLATDTQYF
TRBJ1-1,-,TRBV5-4,-,TGTGCCAGCAGCCCCGGACAGAACACTGAAGCTTTCTTT,CASSPGQNTEAFF
TRBJ2-5,-,TRBV2,-,TGTGCCAGCAGTGATGCGAGGAGGAAGACCCAGTACTTC,CASSDARRKTQYF
TRBJ2-3,-,TRBV7-8,TRBD2,TGTGCCAGCAGCCCCAGACTAGCGGGAACAGATACGCAGTATTTT,CASSPRLAGTDTQYF
TRBJ2-4,-,TRBV5-6,-,TGTGCCAGCAGCCAAGGACCAAAAGGGGGCAAAAACATTCAGTACTTC,CASSQGPKGGKNIQYF
TRBJ2-5,few,TRBV5-1,TRBD1,TGCGCCAGCAGCTTCCCAAGGACAGGGGATCGGGAGACCCAGTACTTC,CASSFPRTGDRETQYF
TRBJ2-5,-,TRBV5-1,TRBD2,TGCGCCAGCAGCTTTACTGCGGGAGGCCCTTCACAAGAGACCCAGTACTTC,CASSFTAGGPSQETQYF
TRBJ2-5,few,TRBV29-1,-,TGCAGCGTTCTCGGAGGGCTCCAAGAGACCCAGTACTTC,CSVLGGLQETQYF
TRBJ2-5,-,TRBV11-3,TRBD1,TGTGCCAGCAGCTGGGGACAGCAAGAGACCCAGTACTTC,CASSWGQQETQYF
TRBJ1-2,few,TRBV30,TRBD1,TGTGCCTGGGGCAGGGGGCTTTATGGCTACACCTTC,CAWGRGLYGYTF
TRBJ2-5,few,TRBV4-2,TRBD2,TGTGCCAGCAGCCGAATCGCGGGGGGTACCCAAGAGACCCAGTACTTC,CASSRIAGGTQETQYF
TRBJ2-5,few,TRBV4-1,-,TGCGCCAGCGGAGATCCGGGTCCCCGGCAGACCCAGTACTTC,CASGDPGPRQTQYF
TRBJ2-4,-,TRBV29-1,TRBD1,TGCAGGCCTCCCATGGGACAGGGGACTCTAGCCAAAAACATTCAGTACTTC,CRPPMGQGTLAKNIQYF
TRBJ2-3,few,TRBV9,-,TGTGCCAGCAGCGTAGTTGGCGGCGCCACAGATACGCAGTATTTT,CASSVVGGATDTQYF
TRBJ1-1,-,TRBV7-2,TRBD1,TGTGCCAGCAGCTTAGTTCAGGGGGGGAACACTGAAGCTTTCTTT,CASSLVQGGNTEAFF
TRBJ2-5,-,TRBV9,-,TGTGCCAGCAGTACAGGGGAGGCGACCCAGTACTTC,CASSTGEATQYF
TRBJ1-1,few,TRBV11-3,-,TGTGCCAGCAGCTTAGATCTGCCGTGGACAGCAACCATGAACACTGAAGCTTTCTTT,CASSLDLPWTATMNTEAFF
TRBJ2-7,-,TRBV6-1,TRBD2,TGTGCCAGCAGGACTAGCGGGAGCCTGCTCGAGCAGTACTTC,CASRTSGSLLEQYF
TRBJ2-1,-,TRBV12-5,TRBD2,TGTGCTAGTGGTTTGGCAACGGGACTAGCGGGAACTAATGAGCAGTTCTTC,CASGLATGLAGTNEQFF
TRBJ1-2,-,TRBV4-1,-,TGCGCCAGCAGCCAACCCACACGGGGAACCAACTATGGCTACACCTTC,CASSQPTRGTNYGYTF
TRBJ2-1,few,TRBV7-9,-,TGTGCCAGCAGCTTAGCGACTACCTACAATGAGCAGTTCTTC,CASSLATTYNEQFF
TRBJ2-5,-,TRBV29-1,TRBD2,TGCAGCGCGACTAGCTACCAAGAGACCCAGTACTTC,CSATSYQETQYF
TRBJ1-1,few,TRBV15,TRBD1,TGTGCCACCAGCAGACCCGGGACAGGGCTCGCGGGCACTGAAGCTTTCTTT,CATSRPGTGLAGTEAFF
TRBJ1-1,-,TRBV7-9,TRBD1,TGTGCCAGCAGATCGACAGGGACTGAAGCTTTCTTT,CASRSTGTEAFF
TRBJ2-1,-,TRBV14,-,TGTGCCAGCAGCCAAGGGGGCCTGTTCATTAGCTCCTACAATGAGCAGTTCTTC,CASSQGGLFISSYNEQFF
TRBJ2-2,few,TRBV29-1,-,TGCAGCGTGGGACAAGACACCGGGGAGCTGTTTTTT,CSVGQDTGELFF
TRBJ1-2,-,TRBV5-1,-,TGCGCCAGCATAAGTGGACCGGGACTGGAGGAAGGGGGCTACACCTTC,CASISGPGLEEGGYTF
TRBJ2-7,-,TRBV14,-,TGTGCCAGCAGCCAAGAGCAGGGGCCCCACGAGCAGTACTTC,CASSQEQGPHEQYF
TRBJ1-2,-,TRBV4-3,TRBD1,TGCGCCAGCAGCCACAGGGGGCGCAGCTATGGCTACACCTTC,CASSHRGRSYGYTF
TRBJ2-1,-,TRBV15,TRBD2,TGTGCCCCATCGGGACTAGCCGACTCGGGGCAGTTCTTC,CAPSGLADSGQFF
TRBJ1-2,-,TRBV30,-,TGTGCCTGGAGTGTAGGCGGATTCGGGGATTCGAGTGGCTACACCTTC,CAWSVGGFGDSSGYTF
TRBJ2-1,-,TRBV18,-,TGTGCCAGCTCACCCCCCGGGGCGGGGGCAAGCGAGCAGTTCTTC,CASSPPGAGASEQFF
TRBJ2-3,few,TRBV2,-,TGTGCCAGCAGTTACGAGACTAGGAGTTCGCAGTATTTT,CASSYETRSSQYF
TRBJ1-1,-,TRBV4-3,-,TGCGCCAGCAGCCAAGATCGGGGTGAAGCTTTCTTT,CASSQDRGEAFF
TRBJ2-7,few,TRBV7-9,TRBD1,TGTGCCAGCAGCCCCCAGGGGCAGGGGGCATCAGAGCAGTACTTC,CASSPQGQGASEQYF
TRBJ2-7,few,TRBV5-1,-,TGCGCCAGCAGCTTGGGGTCGGGATCCTACGAGCAGTACTTC,CASSLGSGSYEQYF